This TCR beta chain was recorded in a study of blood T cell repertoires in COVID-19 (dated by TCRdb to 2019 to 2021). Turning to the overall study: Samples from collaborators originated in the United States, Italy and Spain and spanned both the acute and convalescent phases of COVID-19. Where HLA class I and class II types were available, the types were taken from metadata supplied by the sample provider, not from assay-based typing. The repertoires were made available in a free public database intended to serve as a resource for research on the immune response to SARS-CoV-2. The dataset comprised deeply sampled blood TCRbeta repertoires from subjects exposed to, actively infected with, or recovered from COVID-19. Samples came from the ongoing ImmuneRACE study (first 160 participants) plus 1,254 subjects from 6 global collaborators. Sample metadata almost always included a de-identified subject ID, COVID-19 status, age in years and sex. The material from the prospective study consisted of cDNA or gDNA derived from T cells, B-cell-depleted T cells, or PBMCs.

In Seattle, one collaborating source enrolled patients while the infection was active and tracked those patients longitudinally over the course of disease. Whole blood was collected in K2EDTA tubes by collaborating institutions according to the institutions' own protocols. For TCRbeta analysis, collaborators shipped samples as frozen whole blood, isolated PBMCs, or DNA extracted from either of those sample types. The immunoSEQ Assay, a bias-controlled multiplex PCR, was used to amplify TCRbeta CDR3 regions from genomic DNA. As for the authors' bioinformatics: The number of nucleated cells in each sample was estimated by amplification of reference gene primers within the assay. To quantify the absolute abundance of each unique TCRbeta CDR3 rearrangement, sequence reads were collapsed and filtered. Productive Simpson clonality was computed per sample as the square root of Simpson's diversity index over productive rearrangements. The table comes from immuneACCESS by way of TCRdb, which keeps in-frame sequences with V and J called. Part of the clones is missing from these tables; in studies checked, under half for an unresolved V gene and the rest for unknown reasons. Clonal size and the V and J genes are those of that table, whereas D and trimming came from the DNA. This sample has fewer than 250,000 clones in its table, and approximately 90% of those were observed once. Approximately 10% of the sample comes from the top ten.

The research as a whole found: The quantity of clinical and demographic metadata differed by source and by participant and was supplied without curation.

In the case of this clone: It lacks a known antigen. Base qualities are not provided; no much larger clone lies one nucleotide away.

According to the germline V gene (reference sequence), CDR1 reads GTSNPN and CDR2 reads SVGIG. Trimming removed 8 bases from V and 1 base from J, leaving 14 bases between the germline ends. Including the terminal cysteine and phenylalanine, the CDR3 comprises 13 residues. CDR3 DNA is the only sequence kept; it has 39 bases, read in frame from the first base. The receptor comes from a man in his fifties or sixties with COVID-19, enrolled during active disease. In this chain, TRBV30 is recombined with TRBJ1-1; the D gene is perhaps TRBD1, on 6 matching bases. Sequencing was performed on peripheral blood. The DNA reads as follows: TGTGCCAGCCTACAGGGTAGGAACACTGAAGCTTTCTTT. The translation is CASLQGRNTEAFF. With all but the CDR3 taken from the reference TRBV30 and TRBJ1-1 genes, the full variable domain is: SQTIHQWPATLVQPVGSPLSLECTVEGTSNPNLYWYRQAAGRGLQLLFYSVGIGQISSEVPQNLSASRPQDRQFILSSKKLLLSDSGFYLCASLQGRNTEAFFGQGTRLTVV.